The clone carrying this T cell receptor (beta chain) occurred many times. Its antigen is still unknown. From RNA, the CDR3 regions of TCR beta chains were amplified and sequenced. A first-round RT-PCR used HTBI primers, followed by a second-round multiplex PCR. TCRdb ran MiXCR on the multiplex PCR reads and lists one entry per CDR3 protein. This sample has some 380,000 distinct CDR3 sequences, with approximately 15% found just once. This CDR3 is built from 15 residues. V lost 3 bases and J lost 2, with 14 bases in between. Germline V lookup: CDR1 SNHLY, CDR2 FYNNEI. Enrolled hyperthyroidism patients had a new diagnosis, a duration under 2 months, and an age of 18 to 65. Other autoimmune diseases, uncontrolled infections, pregnancy or lactation excluded patients from enrollment. The data were taken from a study of Graves' ophthalmopathy and Graves' hyperthyroidism. General study findings and limits: The model achieved about 70% sensitivity and less than 75% specificity for ophthalmopathy progression. Most thyroid clonotypes expanded beyond 0.001 frequency were also found in blood.

The sequenced sample was peripheral blood. The TCR originated in a woman under 30 with stable Graves' hyperthyroidism. This sequence joins TRBV2 and TRBJ2-7, with D maybe TRBD2 (5 bases). CDR3 coding DNA: TGTGCCAGCAGTGAGGTAGCGACCGCCGCCTACGAGCAGTACTTC. Translation: CASSEVATAAYEQYF.